The rows below give T cell receptor beta chains drawn from one sample of a study of PD-1 blockade in mismatch repair-deficient tumors. Measured with immunoSEQ multiplex PCR; TCRdb has only the in-frame clones, and not every one. The sample lists 35,000 to 40,000 clones; roughly 83% were seen once. Here the sequenced sample was peripheral blood, taken 4 weeks after starting pembrolizumab. The receptors originated from an adult with mismatch repair-deficient cancer. Both conserved end residues are part of each CDR3. Fields, in order: V gene, clone size, D gene, J gene, CDR3 DNA, CDR3 protein. The D gene is left open where the match is weak. Clone sizes are given selectively: once, few, many, or a class where the clone is expanded.

>TRBV19|.|.|TRBJ2-7
TGTGCCAGTAGTACCCCGACTGTACCCTACGAGCAGTACTTC
CASSTPTVPYEQYF
>TRBV27|.|TRBD1|TRBJ1-1
TGTGCCAGCAGTTTAAGGTCCCGGGACAGGGGAACAAGGGCTGAAGCTTTCTTT
CASSLRSRDRGTRAEAFF
>TRBV19|.|TRBD1|TRBJ1-2
TGTGCCAGTAGTTTCCGGGACAGTTTCTATGGCTACACCTTC
CASSFRDSFYGYTF
>TRBV5-6|.|.|TRBJ2-5
TGTGCCAGCAAGGTCCGAGGGGGAGAAGAGACCCAGTACTTC
CASKVRGGEETQYF
>TRBV30|.|TRBD2|TRBJ2-7
TGTGCCGCGGGACTAGCGGGAGTTGATGAGCAGTACTTC
CAAGLAGVDEQYF
>TRBV6-4|.|.|TRBJ2-2
TGTGCCAGGGTTTCTCAGGGAAGGTACACCGGGGAGCTGTTTTTT
CARVSQGRYTGELFF
>TRBV27|.|.|TRBJ2-1
TGTGCCAGCAGTTCCTCCTTATCTTACAATGAGCAGTTCTTC
CASSSSLSYNEQFF
>TRBV30|.|.|TRBJ2-1
TGTGCCTGGAGTAGGGGGGGCTCCTACAATGAGCAGTTCTTC
CAWSRGGSYNEQFF
>TRBV30|.|TRBD1|TRBJ2-5
TGTGCCTGGAGCAGGGGGCGGTTAGAGACCCAGTACTTC
CAWSRGRLETQYF
>TRBV7-6|few|.|TRBJ2-7
TGTGCCAGCAGCTTAGGCCCAGCAGACTACGAGCAGTACTTC
CASSLGPADYEQYF
>TRBV4-1|once|.|TRBJ1-1
TGCGCCAGCAGCCAAGATCCCGGACAGCTTGAAGCTTTCTTT
CASSQDPGQLEAFF
>TRBV15|.|TRBD2|TRBJ2-1
TGTGCCACCAGGGGGACTAGCGGGATGAGTGAGCAGTTCTTC
CATRGTSGMSEQFF
>TRBV28|.|TRBD2|TRBJ2-4
TGTGCCAGCAGTTTTCGGGCGGGAGGGCCAGGAGCCAAAAACATTCAGTACTTC
CASSFRAGGPGAKNIQYF
>TRBV2|few|.|TRBJ2-2
TGTGCCAGCCTAGAGGATACGAACACCGGGGAGCTGTTTTTT
CASLEDTNTGELFF
>TRBV12-5|.|TRBD1|TRBJ1-1
TGTGCTAGTGGTTGGGACAGCCGTTCTGGGGACACTGAAGCTTTCTTT
CASGWDSRSGDTEAFF
>TRBV6-1|.|.|TRBJ1-3
TGTGCCAGTTCGCAAGGGGGATCTGGAAACACCATATATTTT
CASSQGGSGNTIYF
>TRBV6-5|few|.|TRBJ1-2
TGTGCCAGCAACGACGGCAACTATGGCTACACCTTC
CASNDGNYGYTF
>TRBV6-6|.|.|TRBJ1-1
TGTGCCAGCAGTTACTCTGTAAACACTGAAGCTTTCTTT
CASSYSVNTEAFF
>TRBV30|once|.|TRBJ2-7
TGTGCCTGGAGTCCGGGACTCAAAAACGGCGAGCAGTACTTC
CAWSPGLKNGEQYF
>TRBV7-2|few|.|TRBJ2-7
TGTGCCAGCAGCTTACTGGACTGGGTGGGCTACGAGCAGTACTTC
CASSLLDWVGYEQYF
>TRBV6-5|.|.|TRBJ2-7
TGTGCCAGCAGTTACTCGGCCGGGACATCCTACGAGCAGTACTTC
CASSYSAGTSYEQYF
>TRBV6-1|.|.|TRBJ2-7
TGTGCCAGCAGTGAACCGGATGAGGTATTCTGGGCCTCCTACGAGCAGTACTTC
CASSEPDEVFWASYEQYF
>TRBV2|.|.|TRBJ2-1
TGTGCCAGCAGTCAACAGGGAGACGAGCAGTTCTTC
CASSQQGDEQFF
>TRBV20-1|.|.|TRBJ2-3
TGCAGGATAGCGCACTATACGCAGTATTTT
CRIAHYTQYF
>TRBV7-6|.|.|TRBJ2-3
TGTGCCAGCAGCTTAGCTCCGTACCGTACCGATACGCAGTATTTT
CASSLAPYRTDTQYF
>TRBV4-1|.|TRBD2|TRBJ2-2
TGCGCCAGCAGCCGGACTAGCCCCGGGGAGCTGTTTTTT
CASSRTSPGELFF
>TRBV7-2|.|.|TRBJ2-5
TGTGCCAGCAGCTTAGTAGAGACCCAGTACTTC
CASSLVETQYF
>TRBV18|once|.|TRBJ2-5
TGTGCCAGCTCACCACGGCGGGGCAGGGCGGGAGAGACCCAGTACTTC
CASSPRRGRAGETQYF
>TRBV28|.|TRBD1|TRBJ2-6
TGTGCCAGCAGTCCCGGGACAGTCTCTGGGGCCAACGTCCTGACTTTC
CASSPGTVSGANVLTF
>TRBV5-8|.|.|TRBJ2-3
TGTGCCAGCAGCTTGGTAGGGGTAGATACGCAGTATTTT
CASSLVGVDTQYF
>TRBV6-6|once|TRBD2|TRBJ2-1
TGTGCCAGCAGTGACTCCGGGACTAGCGGGAGCAATGAGCAGTTCTTC
CASSDSGTSGSNEQFF
>TRBV5-1|.|.|TRBJ2-5
TGCGCCAGCAGACGGGAACCGAGGGAGACCCAGTACTTC
CASRREPRETQYF
>TRBV25-1|.|.|TRBJ1-1
TGTGCCAGCAGTGAATGGGCAGCTGGGAGCACTGAAGCTTTCTTT
CASSEWAAGSTEAFF
>TRBV5-8|.|.|TRBJ2-3
TGTGCCAGCAGCTTGGAGGGGGGGCATACGCAGTATTTT
CASSLEGGHTQYF
>TRBV28|.|.|TRBJ1-4
TGTGCCAGCAGTGAGCTCGGGGGAGAGGGTGAAAAACTGTTTTTT
CASSELGGEGEKLFF
>TRBV28|.|.|TRBJ2-5
TGTGCCAGCAGTTTGGGCCAGACAGCTCAAGAGACCCAGTACTTC
CASSLGQTAQETQYF
>TRBV28|.|TRBD2|TRBJ2-3
TGTGCCAGTAGCCAACGGACTAGCGGGAGAGTAGATACGCAGTATTTT
CASSQRTSGRVDTQYF
>TRBV5-1|.|TRBD1|TRBJ1-1
TGCGCCAGCAGTGCGACAGGGGGTGTTTACACTGAAGCTTTCTTT
CASSATGGVYTEAFF
>TRBV11-2|.|.|TRBJ2-7
TGTGCCAGCAGCTTGGCCCCACGCTACGAGCAGTACTTC
CASSLAPRYEQYF
>TRBV28|.|.|TRBJ2-5
TGTGCCAGCAGGAAAGGGGTTACAGAGACCCAGTACTTC
CASRKGVTETQYF
>TRBV11-2|few|.|TRBJ2-7
TGTGCCAGCAGCCGAACAGACAGGTACGAGCAGTACTTC
CASSRTDRYEQYF
>TRBV4-2|few|TRBD2|TRBJ2-7
TGTGCCAGCAGCCAACCAATGGGGGCGGGAGGATTGTACGAGCAGTACTTC
CASSQPMGAGGLYEQYF
>TRBV6-4|.|.|TRBJ2-2
TGTGCCAGCAGCCCCGACAGCGCGAACACCGGGGAGCTGTTTTTT
CASSPDSANTGELFF
>TRBV7-9|.|TRBD1|TRBJ2-7
TGTGCCAGCAGCTTTCAGGGGGTGAGGGAGCAGTACTTC
CASSFQGVREQYF
>TRBV6-5|.|.|TRBJ1-2
TGTGCCAGCAATCGAGGACCGGGACAAAACTATGGCTACACCTTC
CASNRGPGQNYGYTF
>TRBV27|few|.|TRBJ1-5
TGTGCCACGAGACCGGCAGGAGGCGGTCAGCCCCAGCATTTT
CATRPAGGGQPQHF
>TRBV2|.|.|TRBJ2-5
TGTGCCAGCAGGCGAGCCGAGACCCAGTACTTC
CASRRAETQYF
>TRBV19|.|.|TRBJ1-2
TGTGCCAGTAGGCACAGCCACTATGGCTACACCTTC
CASRHSHYGYTF
>TRBV30|.|TRBD2|TRBJ2-2
TGTGCCTGGAGTGTGTTAGCGGGCCATACCGGGGAGCTGTTTTTT
CAWSVLAGHTGELFF
>TRBV6-1|.|.|TRBJ1-5
TGTGCCAGCAGTGATCCGGACAGCCCCTATAGCAATCAGCCCCAGCATTTT
CASSDPDSPYSNQPQHF
>TRBV27|.|.|TRBJ1-1
TGTGCCAGCAGTTTATCGTCGGTTACTGAAGCTTTCTTT
CASSLSSVTEAFF
>TRBV4-1|.|.|TRBJ2-1
TGCGCCAGCAGCTTTCGTCAGGGCGCCTGGCAATTTGAGCAGTTCTTC
CASSFRQGAWQFEQFF
>TRBV21-1|.|.|TRBJ2-3
TGTGCCAGCAGCCTCCTCCCCAGGAGACTTAAGGATACGCAGTATTTT
CASSLLPRRLKDTQYF
>TRBV6-1|.|.|TRBJ2-7
TGTGCCAGCAGGGGCGGACGGCTTCTCTCCTACGAGCAGTACTTC
CASRGGRLLSYEQYF
>TRBV5-1|.|.|TRBJ2-4
TGCGCCAGCAGCTTCGGAAACATTCAGTACTTC
CASSFGNIQYF